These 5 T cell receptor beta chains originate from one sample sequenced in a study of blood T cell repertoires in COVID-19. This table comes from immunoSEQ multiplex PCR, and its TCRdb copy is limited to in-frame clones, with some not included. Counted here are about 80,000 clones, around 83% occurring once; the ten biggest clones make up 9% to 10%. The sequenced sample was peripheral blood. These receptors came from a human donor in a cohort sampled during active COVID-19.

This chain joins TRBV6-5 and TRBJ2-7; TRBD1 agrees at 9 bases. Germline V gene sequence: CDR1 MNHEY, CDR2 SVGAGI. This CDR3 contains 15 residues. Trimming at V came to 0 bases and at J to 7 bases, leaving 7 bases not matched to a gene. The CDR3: CASSYSRTGVGEQYF. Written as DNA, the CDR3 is TGTGCCAGCAGTTACTCACGGACAGGGGTGGGAGAGCAGTACTTC.

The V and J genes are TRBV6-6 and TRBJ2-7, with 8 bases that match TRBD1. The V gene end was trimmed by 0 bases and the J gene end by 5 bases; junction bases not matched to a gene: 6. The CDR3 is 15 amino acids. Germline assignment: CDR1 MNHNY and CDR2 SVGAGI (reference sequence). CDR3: CASSYSNGQGNEQYF. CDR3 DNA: TGTGCCAGCAGTTACTCGAACGGACAGGGCAACGAGCAGTACTTC.

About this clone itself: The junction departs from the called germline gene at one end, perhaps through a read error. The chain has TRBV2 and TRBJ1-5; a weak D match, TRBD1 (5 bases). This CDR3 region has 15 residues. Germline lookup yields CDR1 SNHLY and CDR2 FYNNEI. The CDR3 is CASISVGVGNQPQHF. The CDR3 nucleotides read TGTGCGAGCATCTCTGTAGGGGTGGGTAATCAGCCCCAGCATTTT.

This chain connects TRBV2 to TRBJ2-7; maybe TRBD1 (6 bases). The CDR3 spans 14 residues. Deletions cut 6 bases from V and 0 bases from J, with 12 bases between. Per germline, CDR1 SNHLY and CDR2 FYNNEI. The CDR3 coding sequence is TGTGCCAGCAGGGGGACAATTCTCTCCTACGAGCAGTACTTC. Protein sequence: CASRGTILSYEQYF.

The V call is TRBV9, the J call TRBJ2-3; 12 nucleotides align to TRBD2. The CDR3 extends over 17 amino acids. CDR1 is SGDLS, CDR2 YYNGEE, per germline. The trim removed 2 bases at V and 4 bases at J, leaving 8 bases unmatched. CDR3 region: CASSVSPSGRGSDTQYF. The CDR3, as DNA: TGTGCCAGCAGCGTCTCTCCTAGCGGGAGGGGGTCAGATACGCAGTATTTT.